This T cell receptor beta chain was sequenced for a study of beta chain features in type 1 diabetes. Reverse transcription of all isolated RNA meant that expressed TCRB transcripts were sequenced. Roughly 3.4 million reads were obtained on average from naive, central memory and regulatory T cell samples. Sequenced by immunoSEQ multiplex PCR; TCRdb stores in-frame clones only, minus some. The data hold about half a million clones, with around 28% observed a single time. In this sample, this clone turned up a few times. In total, each donor contributed a single heparinised blood draw that averaged roughly 100 mL. Sorting gave populations that all exceeded 98% purity. This CDR3 is 14 amino acids long. The V gene lost 3 bases and the J gene lost 0 bases, with 8 bases spanning the gap. Germline values: CDR1 SQVTM, CDR2 ANQGSEA.

The clonotype was recovered from a man aged 18 to 29 in good health. The chain is built from TRBV29-1 and TRBJ2-2; weak D call: TRBD1 (6 bases). Sequencing was done on a sample of naive CD4+ T cells from blood. Here the CDR3 reads CSVDRGANTGELFF. CDR3 coding DNA: TGCAGCGTTGACAGGGGCGCGAACACCGGGGAGCTGTTTTTT.